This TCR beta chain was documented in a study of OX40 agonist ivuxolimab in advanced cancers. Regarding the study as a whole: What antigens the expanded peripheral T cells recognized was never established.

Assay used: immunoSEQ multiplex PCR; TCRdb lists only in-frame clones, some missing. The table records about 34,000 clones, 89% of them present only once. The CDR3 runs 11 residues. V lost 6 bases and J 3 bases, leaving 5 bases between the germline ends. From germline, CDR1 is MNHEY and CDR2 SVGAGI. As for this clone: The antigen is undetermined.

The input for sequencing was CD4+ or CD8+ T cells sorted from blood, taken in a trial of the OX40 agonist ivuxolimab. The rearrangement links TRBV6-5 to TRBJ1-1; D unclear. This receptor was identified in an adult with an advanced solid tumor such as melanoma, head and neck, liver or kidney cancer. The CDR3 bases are TGTGCCAGCAGGATGTACACTGAAGCTTTCTTT. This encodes CASRMYTEAFF.